This entry lists 6 T cell receptor beta chains sequenced from one sample in a study of spatial heterogeneity in lung cancer. Regarding the study as a whole: Tumors with more nonsynonymous mutations had more expanded intratumoral alpha and beta TCRs.

What these receptors recognize is not known. MiXCR, run by TCRdb on the 5' RACE reads, gives a single entry per CDR3 protein. The data contain fewer than 3,000 distinct CDR3 sequences, roughly 49% of them seen just once; the ten biggest clones take up roughly 63%. The sample's time point: sample taken at primary tumor resection. The sample was lung tumor tissue, taken at surgery. All receptors derive from a male donor with early-stage non-small cell lung cancer.

Details on this clonotype: This beta chain came through as a stray read in a library set up for alpha chains, and its size says little. The rearrangement joins TRBV11-2 to TRBJ1-3; the match to TRBD1 covers 7 bases. Germline values: CDR1 SGHAT, CDR2 FQNNGV. The CDR3 is 19 residues long. With V trimmed by 2 bases and J by 0 bases, 13 bases remained unmatched. The CDR3 DNA reads as TGTGCCAGCAGCTTACCAATGACAGGGAGCTCCTACTCTGGAAACACCATATATTTT. The encoded protein is CASSLPMTGSSYSGNTIYF.

On this clonotype: The library was designed around alpha chains, so this beta chain is a stray read whose abundance carries little weight. The V call is TRBV27, the J call TRBJ2-2, with D possibly being TRBD1 (6 bases). Germline-derived CDR1 and CDR2 are MNHEY and SMNVEV (reference sequence). This CDR3 region has 15 residues. V lost 8 bases and J 4 bases, leaving 17 bases between the germline ends. CDR3 region: CASVLGTWGTGELFF. CDR3 nucleotides: TGTGCCAGCGTTTTGGGGACATGGGGCACCGGGGAGCTGTTTTTT.

Comment on this clonotype: Since the library was made to target alpha chains, this beta chain is a stray read and its abundance is not meaningful. This rearrangement joins TRBV7-2 to TRBJ2-1; 10 nucleotides align to TRBD2. CDR1 is SGHTA, CDR2 FQGNSA, per germline. J lost 7 bases, V lost 5 bases, and 8 bases had no gene match. This CDR3 has 15 residues. CDR3 in DNA: TGTGCCAGCAGCGAAGTCGGGACTAGCGTTAATGAGCAGTTCTTC. As protein: CASSEVGTSVNEQFF.

This clonotype was seen a few times. The size of this beta chain means little, since it is a stray read in a library made for alpha chains. V usage is TRBV28 and J usage is TRBJ2-1, with 7 nucleotides matching TRBD1. The CDR3 spans 19 residues. Germline V gene lookup returns CDR1 MDHEN and CDR2 SYDVKM. V trimming: 4 bases; J trimming: 4 bases; junction bases outside the gene matches: 19. CDR3 nucleotide sequence: TGTGCCAGCAGTTCACCCATACTAAGAGGGGGCCGAGGGTACAATGAGCAGTTCTTC. Its protein product is CASSSPILRGGRGYNEQFF.

A word on this clonotype: This beta chain is an unintended read in a library built for alpha chains; its size means little. The gene calls are TRBV29-1 and TRBJ1-5; 11 bases line up with TRBD1. Trimming at V came to 4 bases and at J to 5 bases, leaving 4 bases not matched to a gene. CDR1 SQVTM and CDR2 ANQGSEA come from the germline V gene. The CDR3 runs 14 residues. CDR3 bases: TGCAGCGTTGTCTTGGGACAGGGGGATCAGCCCCAGCATTTT. Its protein product is CSVVLGQGDQPQHF.

Note on this clonotype: The library was prepared for alpha chains; this beta chain is a stray read, so its frequency means little. The V call is TRBV27, the J call TRBJ1-4, with D unresolved. The germline CDR1 and CDR2 sequences are MNHEY and SMNVEV (reference sequence). V gave up 6 bases and J gave up 7 bases, with 12 bases separating them. The CDR3 is made up of 13 amino acids. The CDR3 sequence: CASRDSGGEKLFF. The DNA for the CDR3 is TGTGCCAGCAGGGATTCGGGAGGTGAAAAACTGTTTTTT.